The text below deals with one T cell receptor (beta chain). For each CDR3 protein, TCRdb gives one entry from its re-call of the 5' RACE reads, without DNA. The sample holds over 350,000 distinct CDR3 sequences. The sample belongs to a study of monozygotic twins with inflammatory bowel disease. The CDR3 totals 12 residues. The V gene's germline CDR1 is LNHNV and CDR2 YYDKDF (reference sequence). The chain uses TRBV15 and TRBJ2-5. Sequences were obtained from blood. The TCR originated in a human donor with ulcerative colitis or Crohn's disease, or a healthy co-twin of an affected twin (not recorded which). This CDR3 reads CATSRGQETQYF. Complete variable domain (other parts from reference TRBV15 and TRBJ2-5): DAMVIQNPRYQVTQFGKPVTLSCSQTLNHNVMYWYQQKSSQAPKLLFHYYDKDFNNEADTPDNFQSRRPNTSFCFLDIRSPGLGDTAMYLCATSRGQETQYFGPGTRLLVL.